The 3 T cell receptor beta chains below were found in one sample sequenced in a study of cytomegalovirus exposure and HLA in healthy donors. TCRdb keeps only in-frame clones here, not all; method: immunoSEQ multiplex PCR. This table holds 100,000 to 150,000 clones, 90% to 96% found once. Sequenced: PBMCs. The receptor set was obtained from a young man in good health and CMV-seronegative.

The chain is built from TRBV6-5 and TRBJ2-7, with D perhaps TRBD1 (7 bases). Germline-derived CDR1 and CDR2 are MNHEY and SVGAGI. The CDR3 totals 15 residues. V lost 4 bases and J lost 5, with 18 bases in between. CDR3 sequence: CASSLLRTGGNEQYF. The CDR3 DNA is TGTGCCAGCAGTTTACTCAGGACAGGCGGGAACGAGCAGTACTTC.

The chain recombines TRBV28 with TRBJ2-7; 8 bases fit TRBD1. After removal of 8 bases from V and 0 bases from J, the junction contained 9 bases not matched to a gene. The CDR3 runs 15 residues. Germline lookup yields CDR1 MDHEN and CDR2 SYDVKM. The CDR3, as DNA: TGTGCCAGCTCCGGCATGGACAGGGACTCCTACGAGCAGTACTTC. It codes for CASSGMDRDSYEQYF.

The chain is built from TRBV6-1 and TRBJ2-1, with D possibly being TRBD1 (5 bases). The CDR3 extends over 17 amino acids. Germline V gene sequence: CDR1 MNHNS, CDR2 SASEGT. Trimming left V 4 bases short and J 3 bases short, with 19 bases between. The chain's CDR3 is CASSGAWGTQGYNEQFF. In DNA form, the CDR3 reads TGTGCCAGCAGTGGTGCGTGGGGCACGCAGGGCTACAATGAGCAGTTCTTC.